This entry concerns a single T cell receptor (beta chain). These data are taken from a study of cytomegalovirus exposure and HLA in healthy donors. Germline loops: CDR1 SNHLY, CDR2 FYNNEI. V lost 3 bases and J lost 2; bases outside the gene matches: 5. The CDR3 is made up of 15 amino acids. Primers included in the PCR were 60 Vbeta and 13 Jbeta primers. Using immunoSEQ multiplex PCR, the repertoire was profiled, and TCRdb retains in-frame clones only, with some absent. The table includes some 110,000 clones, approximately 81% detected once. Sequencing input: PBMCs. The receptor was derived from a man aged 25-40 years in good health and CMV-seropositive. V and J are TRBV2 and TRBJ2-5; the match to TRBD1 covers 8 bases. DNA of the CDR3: TGTGCCAGCAGTGACAGGGGGCAAGCGCAAGAGACCCAGTACTTC. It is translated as CASSDRGQAQETQYF.